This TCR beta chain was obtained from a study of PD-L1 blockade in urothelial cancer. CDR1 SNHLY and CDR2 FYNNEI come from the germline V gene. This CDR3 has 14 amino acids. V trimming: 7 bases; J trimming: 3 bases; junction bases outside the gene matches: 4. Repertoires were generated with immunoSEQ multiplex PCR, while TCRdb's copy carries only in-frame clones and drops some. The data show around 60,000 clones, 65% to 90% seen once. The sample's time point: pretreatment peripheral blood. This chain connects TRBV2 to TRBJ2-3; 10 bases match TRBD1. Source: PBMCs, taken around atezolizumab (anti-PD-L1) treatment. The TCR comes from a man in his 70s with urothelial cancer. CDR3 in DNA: TGTGCCAGCACGGACAGGGGGTATACAGATACGCAGTATTTT. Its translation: CASTDRGYTDTQYF.